The clone carrying this T cell receptor (beta chain) has a handful of counts. CDR3 length: 13 residues. Trimming removed 2 bases at V and 4 bases at J, with 9 bases between. Germline loops: CDR1 MDHEN, CDR2 SYDVKM. These data belong to a study of T cell repertoires in cytomegalovirus infection. TCRdb ran MiXCR on the reads and lists one entry per CDR3 protein. The sample lists over 300,000 distinct CDR3 sequences; 8% to 10% were seen once. This TCR was recovered from a human donor in good health (CMV status not recorded). Some clones in this sample may be carry-over from other donors' samples. Sequences were obtained from PBMCs. This chain uses TRBV28 with TRBJ2-7; D remains ambiguous. The CDR3 nucleotides read TGTGCCAGCAGTTTAGTCGCCCTTTACGAGCAGTACTTC. Its protein product is CASSLVALYEQYF.